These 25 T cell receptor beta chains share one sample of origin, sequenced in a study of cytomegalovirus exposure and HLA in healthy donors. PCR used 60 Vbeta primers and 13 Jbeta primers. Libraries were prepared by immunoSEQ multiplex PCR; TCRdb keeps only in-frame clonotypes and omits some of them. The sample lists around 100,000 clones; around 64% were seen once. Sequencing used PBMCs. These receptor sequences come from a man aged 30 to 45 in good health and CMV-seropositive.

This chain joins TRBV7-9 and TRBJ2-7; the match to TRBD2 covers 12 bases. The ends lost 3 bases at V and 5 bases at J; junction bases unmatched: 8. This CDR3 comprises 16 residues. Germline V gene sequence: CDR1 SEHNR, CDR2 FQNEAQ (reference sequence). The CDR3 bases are TGTGCCAGCAGCTTTCCCCCTAGCGGGGGGGGGCACGAGCAGTACGTC. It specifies CASSFPPSGGGHEQYV.

CDR3 region: CASTDRNTEAFF. CDR3 DNA: TGTGCCAGTACAGACCGGAACACTGAAGCTTTCTTT. This chain uses TRBV10-3 with TRBJ1-1, with unresolved D. The CDR3 sequence is 12 residues long. Trimming cost V 10 bases and J 1 base, with 10 bases left between them. Germline CDR1 and CDR2: ENHRY and SYGVKD.

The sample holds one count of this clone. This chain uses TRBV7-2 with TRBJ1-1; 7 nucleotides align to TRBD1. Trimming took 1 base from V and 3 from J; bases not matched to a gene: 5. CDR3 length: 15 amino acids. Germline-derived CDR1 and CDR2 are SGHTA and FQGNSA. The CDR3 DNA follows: TGTGCCAGCAGCTTAGAGGGGGCGGGGTACACTGAAGCTTTCTTT. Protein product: CASSLEGAGYTEAFF. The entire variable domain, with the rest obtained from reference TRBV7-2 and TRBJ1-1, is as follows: GAGVSQSPSNKVTEKGKDVELRCDPISGHTALYWYRQSLGQGLEFLIYFQGNSAPDKSGLPSDRFSAERTGGSVSTLTIQRTQQEDSAVYLCASSLEGAGYTEAFFGQGTRLTVV.

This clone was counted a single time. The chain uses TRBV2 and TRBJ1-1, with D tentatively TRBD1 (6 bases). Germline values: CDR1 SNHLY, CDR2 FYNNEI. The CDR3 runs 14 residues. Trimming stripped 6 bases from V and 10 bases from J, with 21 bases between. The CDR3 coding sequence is TGTGCCAGCAGGGACCGAGGGGGGGCCGGCCCAGCTTTCTTT. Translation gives CASRDRGGAGPAFF.

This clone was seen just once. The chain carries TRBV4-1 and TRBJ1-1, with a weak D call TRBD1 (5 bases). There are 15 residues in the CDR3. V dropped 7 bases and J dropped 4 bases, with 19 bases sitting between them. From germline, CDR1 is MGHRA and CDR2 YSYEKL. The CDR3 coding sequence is TGCGCCAGCAACCCAGGCCAGGGATTGAGCACTGAAGCTTTCTTT. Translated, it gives CASNPGQGLSTEAFF.

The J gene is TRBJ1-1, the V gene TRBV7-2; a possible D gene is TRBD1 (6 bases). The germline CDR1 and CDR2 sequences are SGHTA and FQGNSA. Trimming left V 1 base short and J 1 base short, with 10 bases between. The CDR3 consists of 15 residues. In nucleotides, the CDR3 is TGTGCCAGCAGCTTAGGCCCGGGACAGAACACTGAAGCTTTCTTT. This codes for CASSLGPGQNTEAFF.

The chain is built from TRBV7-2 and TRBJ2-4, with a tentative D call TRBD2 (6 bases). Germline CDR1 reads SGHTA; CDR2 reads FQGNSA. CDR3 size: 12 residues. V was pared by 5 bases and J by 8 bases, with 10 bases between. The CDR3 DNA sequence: TGTGCCAGCAGCACCACGGGGGACATTCAGTACTTC. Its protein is CASSTTGDIQYF.

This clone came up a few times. DNA of the CDR3: TGTGCCAGCAGTTACCGGAGCTATCAGCCCCAGCATTTT. Translation: CASSYRSYQPQHF. The chain is built from TRBV6-5 and TRBJ1-5; D gene ambiguous. CDR1 is MNHEY and CDR2 is SVGAGI in the germline V gene. The V and J ends lost 2 bases and 5 bases respectively, with 7 bases between them. This CDR3 comprises 13 residues.

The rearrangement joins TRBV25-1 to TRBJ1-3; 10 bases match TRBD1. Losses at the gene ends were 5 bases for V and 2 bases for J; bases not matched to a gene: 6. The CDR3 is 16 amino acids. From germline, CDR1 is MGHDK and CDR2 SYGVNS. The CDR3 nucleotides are TGTGCCAGCAGTCCCAGGGGGACAGGGGCTGGAAACACCATATATTTT. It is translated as CASSPRGTGAGNTIYF.

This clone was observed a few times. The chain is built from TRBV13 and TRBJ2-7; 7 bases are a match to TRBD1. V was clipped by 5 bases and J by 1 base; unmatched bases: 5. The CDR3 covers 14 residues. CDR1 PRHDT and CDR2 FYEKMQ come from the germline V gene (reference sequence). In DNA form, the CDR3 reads TGTGCCAGCAGCCCCCGGGACAGTTCCTACGAGCAGTACTTC. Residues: CASSPRDSSYEQYF.

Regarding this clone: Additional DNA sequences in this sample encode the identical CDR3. The CDR3 here is CASSLTGGVSEAFF. In DNA form, the CDR3 reads TGTGCCAGTAGTCTTACGGGGGGTGTCTCTGAAGCTTTCTTT. V is TRBV19 and J is TRBJ1-1, with D tentatively TRBD1 (5 bases). The CDR3 is made up of 14 amino acids. In germline, CDR1 is LNHDA, CDR2 SQIVND (reference sequence). V was shortened by 5 bases and J by 6 bases, with 16 bases between the two germline ends.

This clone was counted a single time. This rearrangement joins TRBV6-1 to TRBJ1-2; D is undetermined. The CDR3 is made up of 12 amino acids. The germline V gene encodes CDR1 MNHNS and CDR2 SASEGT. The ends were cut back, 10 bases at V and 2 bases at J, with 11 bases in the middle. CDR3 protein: CATGGRNYGYTF. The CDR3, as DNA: TGTGCCACCGGAGGGAGGAACTATGGCTACACCTTC.

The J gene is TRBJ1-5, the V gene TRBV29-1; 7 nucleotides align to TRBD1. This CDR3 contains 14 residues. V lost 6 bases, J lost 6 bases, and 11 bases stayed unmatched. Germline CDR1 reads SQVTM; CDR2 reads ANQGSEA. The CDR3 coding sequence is TGCAGCGTAAAAGGGGGCTCTGGGGGTCAGCCCCAGCATTTT. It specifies CSVKGGSGGQPQHF.

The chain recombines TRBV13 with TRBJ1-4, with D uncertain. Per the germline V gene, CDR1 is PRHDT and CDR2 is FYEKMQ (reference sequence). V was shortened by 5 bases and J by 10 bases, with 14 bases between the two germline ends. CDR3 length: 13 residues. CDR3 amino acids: CASSERTMGKLFF. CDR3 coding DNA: TGTGCCAGCAGCGAGCGAACGATGGGAAAACTGTTTTTT.

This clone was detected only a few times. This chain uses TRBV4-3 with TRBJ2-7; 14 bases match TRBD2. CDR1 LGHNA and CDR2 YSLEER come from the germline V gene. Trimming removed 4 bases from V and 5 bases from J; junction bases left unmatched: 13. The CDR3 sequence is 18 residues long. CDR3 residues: CASSPAPGTSGSPHEQYV. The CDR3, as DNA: TGCGCCAGCAGCCCGGCCCCCGGGACTAGCGGGAGTCCCCACGAGCAGTACGTC.

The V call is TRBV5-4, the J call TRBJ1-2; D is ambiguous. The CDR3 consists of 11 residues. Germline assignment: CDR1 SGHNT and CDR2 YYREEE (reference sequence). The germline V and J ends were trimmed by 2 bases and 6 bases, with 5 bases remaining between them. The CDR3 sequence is CASSFGDGYTF. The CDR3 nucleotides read TGTGCCAGCAGCTTCGGGGATGGCTACACCTTC.

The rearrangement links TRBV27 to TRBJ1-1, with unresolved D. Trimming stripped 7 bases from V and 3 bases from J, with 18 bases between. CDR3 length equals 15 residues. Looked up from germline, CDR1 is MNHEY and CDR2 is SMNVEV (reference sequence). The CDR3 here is CASTKGEAGYTEAFF. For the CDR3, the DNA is TGTGCCAGCACCAAGGGAGAAGCAGGTTACACTGAAGCTTTCTTT.

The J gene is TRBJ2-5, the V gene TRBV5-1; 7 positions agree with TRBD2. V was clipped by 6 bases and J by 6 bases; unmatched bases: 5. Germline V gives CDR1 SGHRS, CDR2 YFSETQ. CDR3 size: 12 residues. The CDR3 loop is CASTREEKTQYF. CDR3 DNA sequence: TGCGCCAGCACCCGGGAGGAGAAGACCCAGTACTTC.

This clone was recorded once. DNA for the CDR3: TGTGCCTGGAGTGTACACAAGGGGTACAATGAGCAGTTCTTC. Its protein is CAWSVHKGYNEQFF. J is TRBJ2-1 and V is TRBV30; D possibly corresponds to TRBD1 (5 bases). CDR1 is GTSNPN and CDR2 is SVGIG in the germline V gene (reference sequence). The CDR3 has 14 amino acids. V lost 0 bases and J lost 4, with 10 bases in between.

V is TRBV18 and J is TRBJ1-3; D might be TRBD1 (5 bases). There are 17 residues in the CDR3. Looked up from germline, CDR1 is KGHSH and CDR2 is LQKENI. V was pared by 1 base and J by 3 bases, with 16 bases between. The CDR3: CASSPQQGRTFGNTIYF. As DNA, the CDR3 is TGTGCCAGCTCACCACAGCAGGGCCGCACTTTTGGAAACACCATATATTTT.

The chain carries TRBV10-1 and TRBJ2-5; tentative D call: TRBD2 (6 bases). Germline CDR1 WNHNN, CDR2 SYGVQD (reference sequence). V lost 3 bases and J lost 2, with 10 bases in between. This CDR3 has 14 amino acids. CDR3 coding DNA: TGCGCCAGCAGTGAAGGAGGGGAACAAGAGACCCAGTACTTC. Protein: CASSEGGEQETQYF.

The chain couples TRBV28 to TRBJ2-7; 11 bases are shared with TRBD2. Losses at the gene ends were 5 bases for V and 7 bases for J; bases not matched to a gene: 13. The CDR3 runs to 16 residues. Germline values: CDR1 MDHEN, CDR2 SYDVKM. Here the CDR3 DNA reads TGTGCCAGCAGTACCCGGACTAGCGGGTTTGGGGAAGAGCAGTACGTC. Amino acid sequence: CASSTRTSGFGEEQYV.

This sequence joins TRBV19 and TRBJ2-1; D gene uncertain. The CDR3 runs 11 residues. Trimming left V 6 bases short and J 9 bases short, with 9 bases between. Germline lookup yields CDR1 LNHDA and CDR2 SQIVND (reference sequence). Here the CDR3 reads CASRRSIEQFF. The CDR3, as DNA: TGTGCCAGTAGGAGAAGCATTGAGCAGTTCTTC.

Written as DNA, the CDR3 is TGTGCCAGTAGTATAGCCGGGACAGGGGTGAGGGAGCTGTTTTTT. Translated: CASSIAGTGVRELFF. The chain links TRBV19 to TRBJ2-2; 10 positions agree with TRBD1. The CDR3 runs 15 residues. The germline V gene has CDR1 LNHDA and CDR2 SQIVND (reference sequence). Trimming removed 1 base from V and 9 bases from J; junction bases left unmatched: 5.

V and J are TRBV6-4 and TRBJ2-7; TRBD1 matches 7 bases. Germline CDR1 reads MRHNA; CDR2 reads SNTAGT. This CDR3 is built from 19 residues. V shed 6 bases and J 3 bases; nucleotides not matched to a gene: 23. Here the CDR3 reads CASSAELRDRPNGDYEQYF. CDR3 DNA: TGTGCCAGCAGCGCTGAACTCCGGGACAGACCCAATGGGGACTACGAGCAGTACTTC.